These 17 T cell receptor beta chains share one sample of origin, sequenced in a study of blood T cells in healthy people across ages. A sample-barcoded 5' primer and a J-beta primer mix were used in a second PCR of about 7 to 12 cycles. TCRdb recomputed calls from the 5' RACE reads with MiXCR, one row per CDR3 protein. The sample records some 920,000 distinct CDR3 sequences, roughly 51% being singletons. The sequenced sample was blood. The receptors shown here come from a woman aged 55-75 years in good health.

This clonotype has a handful of counts. The chain is built from TRBV15 and TRBJ2-4; TRBD2 agrees at 11 bases. CDR3 size: 18 residues. The junction had 7 bases not matched to a gene; V was cut back by 3 bases and J by 0 bases. Germline V CDR1 and CDR2: LNHNV, YYDKDF (reference sequence). CDR3 bases: TGTGCCACCAGCAGCCAGGGACTAGCGGAACTAGCCAAAAACATTCAGTACTTC. This codes for CATSSQGLAELAKNIQYF.

Of note for this clonotype: The junction differs from germline at one of its ends, possibly a read error. The chain joins TRBV9 to TRBJ2-6, with no clear D. The germline CDR1 and CDR2 sequences are SGDLS and YYNGEE. The CDR3 spans 18 residues. Written as DNA, the CDR3 is TGTGCCGGCAGCGTAGTTTCAGGACCTCCCTCTGGGGCCAACGTCCTGACTTTC. Its protein product is CAGSVVSGPPSGANVLTF.

The chain combines TRBV12-3 or TRBV12-4 with TRBJ2-1; 14 positions match TRBD2. The V gene end was trimmed by 6 bases and the J gene end by 12 bases; junction bases not matched to a gene: 7. The CDR3 length is 14 residues. CDR3 sequence: CASRVTSGRARQFF. The DNA for the CDR3 is TGTGCCAGCAGGGTGACTAGCGGGAGGGCCAGGCAGTTCTTC.

The chain combines TRBV13 with TRBJ2-7; 9 positions match TRBD1. The V gene's germline CDR1 is PRHDT and CDR2 FYEKMQ (reference sequence). Trimming at V came to 3 bases and at J to 3 bases, leaving 6 bases not matched to a gene. The CDR3 loop spans 15 amino acids. The CDR3 nucleotides are TGTGCCAGCAGCTTCCGGGACAGGGATAACTACGAGCAGTACTTC. It translates to CASSFRDRDNYEQYF.

This clonotype turned up a few times. The chain couples TRBV27 to TRBJ2-4; D tentatively reads TRBD1 or TRBD2 (6 bases each). CDR1 is MNHEY and CDR2 is SMNVEV in the germline V gene (reference sequence). Trimming shortened V by 5 bases and J by 13 bases, and 24 bases separated the two germline ends. The CDR3 is 15 residues long. The CDR3 protein is CASSLAAQGTGEQYF. The CDR3 nucleotides read TGTGCCAGCAGTCTCGCCGCACAGGGAACGGGGGAGCAGTACTTC.

The genes are TRBV7-9 and TRBJ2-7, with D perhaps being TRBD1 or TRBD2 (5 bases each). The CDR3 spans 15 residues. Trimming took off 2 bases at V and 7 bases at J, with 18 bases between the two ends. Germline CDR1 is SEHNR and CDR2 is FQNEAQ (reference sequence). CDR3 coding DNA: TGTGCCAGCAGCTTAAGCGGTGGTGGGGGTAATGAGCAGTACTTC. This gives the protein CASSLSGGGGNEQYF.

The V call is TRBV29-1, the J call TRBJ2-3, with 7 bases that match TRBD2. This CDR3 contains 17 residues. The germline CDR1 and CDR2 sequences are SQVTM and ANQGSEA. The V and J ends lost 0 bases and 1 base, in that order; junction bases with no gene match: 10. CDR3: CSVEDRRAGAGTDTQYF. CDR3 DNA: TGCAGCGTTGAAGATCGAAGGGCGGGAGCTGGCACAGATACGCAGTATTTT.

This chain joins TRBV20-1 and TRBJ1-6; 9 bases line up with TRBD1. J was trimmed by 7 bases and V by 3 bases; bases with no gene match: 7. The CDR3 has 15 residues. Germline V gene sequence: CDR1 DFQATT, CDR2 SNEGSKA (reference sequence). The CDR3 DNA reads TGCAGTGCTAGTTCGTCGGGACAGGGAAATTCACCCCTCCACTTT. This sequence encodes CSASSSGQGNSPLHF.

This chain joins TRBV29-1 and TRBJ2-1; 7 positions match TRBD1. V gave up 6 bases and J gave up 6 bases; unmatched junction bases: 14. Germline V gene sequence: CDR1 SQVTM, CDR2 ANQGSEA. The CDR3 extends over 15 amino acids. The CDR3 sequence: CSVGKAQGRGNEQFF. CDR3 coding DNA: TGCAGCGTCGGAAAGGCACAGGGGAGAGGCAATGAGCAGTTCTTC.

The V call is TRBV2, the J call TRBJ2-1; D is uncertain. The CDR3 is 13 residues long. The V end lost 11 bases, the J end lost 6 bases, and 17 bases lay between the germline ends. CDR1 is SNHLY and CDR2 is FYNNEI in the germline V gene. CDR3 nucleotide sequence: TGTGCCGGTCTCAGAGATCAAGGCAATGAGCAGTTCTTC. It translates to CAGLRDQGNEQFF.

This clonotype was recorded once. This chain joins TRBV4-3 and TRBJ1-1; tentatively, D is TRBD1 (5 bases). This CDR3 has 15 amino acids. Trimming took 1 base from V and 4 from J, leaving 13 bases between them. Germline assignment: CDR1 LGHNA and CDR2 YSLEER. The CDR3 loop reads CASSQGVGRATEAFF. The CDR3 coding sequence is TGCGCCAGCAGCCAAGGGGTGGGGCGGGCCACTGAAGCTTTCTTT.

V gene TRBV5-5 combines with J gene TRBJ1-5; D not resolved. The CDR3 is 15 residues long. Per germline, CDR1 SGHKS and CDR2 YYEKEE (reference sequence). With 1 base removed from V and 2 bases from J, the gap between germline ends came to 10 bases. The CDR3 spells CASSLIGQGNQPQHF. CDR3 coding DNA: TGTGCCAGCAGCTTGATAGGCCAGGGCAATCAGCCCCAGCATTTT.

The chain couples TRBV24-1 to TRBJ2-1, with 7 bases aligning to TRBD1. After removal of 5 bases from V and 6 bases from J, the junction contained 3 bases not matched to a gene. The germline gives CDR1 KGHDR, CDR2 SFDVKD. CDR3 size: 13 residues. In nucleotides, the CDR3 is TGTGCCACCAGTGCAGGGGGACGCAATGAGCAGTTCTTC. It is translated as CATSAGGRNEQFF.

The CDR3 loop is CSVGSWGTGIGELFF. CDR3 DNA sequence: TGCAGCGTTGGGTCTTGGGGTACGGGCATCGGGGAGCTGTTTTTT. The V gene is TRBV29-1, the J gene TRBJ2-2; no definite D call. The germline V gene encodes CDR1 SQVTM and CDR2 ANQGSEA. V was clipped by 4 bases and J by 7 bases, with 19 bases between them. CDR3 length equals 15 residues.

V gene TRBV9 combines with J gene TRBJ2-2; 12 bases are shared with TRBD2. Germline CDR1 SGDLS, CDR2 YYNGEE. V shed 1 base and J 3 bases; nucleotides not matched to a gene: 1. The CDR3 spans 16 residues. In DNA, the CDR3 is TGTGCCAGCAGCGTAAGACTAGCGGGAGACACCGGGGAGCTGTTTTTT. This sequence encodes CASSVRLAGDTGELFF.

The chain uses TRBV18 and TRBJ2-6; 7 positions match TRBD1. The V gene's germline CDR1 is KGHSH and CDR2 LQKENI. CDR3 length equals 19 residues. V lost 5 bases and J lost 4; bases outside the gene matches: 17. CDR3 in amino acids: CASSSAATGRARGANVLTF. The CDR3 bases are TGTGCCAGCTCATCAGCGGCGACAGGGCGGGCGAGAGGGGCCAACGTCCTGACTTTC.

This chain joins TRBV25-1 and TRBJ2-7, with D perhaps matching TRBD2 (6 bases). TRBJ2-5 explains the end of the DNA better; the J call may be wrong. Germline V CDR1 and CDR2: MGHDK, SYGVNS. The CDR3 runs to 15 residues. CDR3 protein: CASSEWGRRGETQYF. Here the CDR3 DNA reads TGTGCCAGCAGTGAATGGGGCAGGCGGGGCGAGACCCAGTACTTC.